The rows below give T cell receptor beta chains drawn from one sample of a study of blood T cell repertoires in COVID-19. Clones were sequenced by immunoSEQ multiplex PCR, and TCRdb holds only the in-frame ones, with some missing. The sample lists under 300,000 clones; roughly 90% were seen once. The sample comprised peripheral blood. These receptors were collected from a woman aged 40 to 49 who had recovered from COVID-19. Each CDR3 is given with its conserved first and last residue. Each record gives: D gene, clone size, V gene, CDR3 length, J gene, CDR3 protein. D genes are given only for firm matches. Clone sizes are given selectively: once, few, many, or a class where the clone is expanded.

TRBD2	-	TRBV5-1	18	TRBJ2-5	CASSPIRTSGGGQETQYF
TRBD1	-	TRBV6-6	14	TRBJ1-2	CASSFDRAGYGYTF
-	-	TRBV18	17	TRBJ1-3	CASSPLDSIVSGNTIYF
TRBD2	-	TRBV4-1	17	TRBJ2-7	CASSQVYSASGPYEQYF
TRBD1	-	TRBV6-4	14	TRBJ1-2	CASSPGTGYGGYTF
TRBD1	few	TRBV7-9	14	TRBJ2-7	CASSPADRAYEQYF
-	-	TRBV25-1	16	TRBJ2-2	CASSEYGLAATGELFF
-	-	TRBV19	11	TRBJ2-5	CASSTRETQYF
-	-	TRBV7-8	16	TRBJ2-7	CASSSPLAHGGGEQYF
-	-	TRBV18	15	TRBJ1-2	CASSPRPGSNYGYTF
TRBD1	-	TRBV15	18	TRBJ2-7	CATSRHPGQGAELYEQYF
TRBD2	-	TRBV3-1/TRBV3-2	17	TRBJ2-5	CASSPRTSGGAGETQYF
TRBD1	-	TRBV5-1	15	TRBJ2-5	CASSLGQGGGETQYF
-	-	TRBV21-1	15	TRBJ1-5	CASSKGTTREQPQHF
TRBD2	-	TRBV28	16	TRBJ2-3	CASSLAHLSGGNTQYF
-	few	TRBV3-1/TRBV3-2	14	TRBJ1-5	CASSHATGNQPQHF
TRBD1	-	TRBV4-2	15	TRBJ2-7	CASSGRDRESNEQYF
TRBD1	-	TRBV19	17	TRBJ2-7	CASSLSPRDRGWNEQYF
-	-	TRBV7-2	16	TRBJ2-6	CASSLAPGAGANVLTF
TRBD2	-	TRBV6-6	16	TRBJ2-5	CASSLTGTSGKETQYF
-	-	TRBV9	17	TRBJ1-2	CASSVDIADLGLYGYTF
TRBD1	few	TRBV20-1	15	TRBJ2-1	CSASWDRGFLDEQFF
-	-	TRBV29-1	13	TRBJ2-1	CSVESRTYNEQFF
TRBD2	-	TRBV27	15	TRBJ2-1	CASSLSGSSYNEQFF
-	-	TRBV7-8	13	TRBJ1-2	CASSLGWGGGYTF
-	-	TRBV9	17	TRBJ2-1	CASSVTGGPSSYNEQFF
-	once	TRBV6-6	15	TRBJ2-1	CASRPTGPSMDEQFF
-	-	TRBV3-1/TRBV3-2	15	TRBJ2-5	CASSQDHGDQETQYF
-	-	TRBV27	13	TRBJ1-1	CASSGQPNTEAFF
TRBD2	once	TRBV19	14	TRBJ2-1	CASSQLAEYNEQFF
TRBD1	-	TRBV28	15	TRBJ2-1	CASSLVPGQGNEQFF
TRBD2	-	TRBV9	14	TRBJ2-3	CASSVAGGGDTQYF
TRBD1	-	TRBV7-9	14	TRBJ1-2	CASSSGTGDYGYTF
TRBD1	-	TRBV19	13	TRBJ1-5	CASSMDRSQPQHF
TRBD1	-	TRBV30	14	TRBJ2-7	CAWSRGRGTYEQYF
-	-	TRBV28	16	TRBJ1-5	CASSSPGGTPNQPQHF
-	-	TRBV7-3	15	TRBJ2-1	CASSLMLAAYNEQFF
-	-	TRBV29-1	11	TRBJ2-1	CSVHFYNEQFF
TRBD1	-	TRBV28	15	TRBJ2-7	CASSIRQGQADEQYF
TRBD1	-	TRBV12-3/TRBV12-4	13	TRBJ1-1	CASRGQGYTEAFF
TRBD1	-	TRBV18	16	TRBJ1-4	CASSPSTGSVYEKLFF
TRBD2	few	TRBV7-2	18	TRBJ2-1	CASSLARPGRARYNEQFF
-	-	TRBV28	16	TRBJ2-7	CASSLFLAGRTYEQYF
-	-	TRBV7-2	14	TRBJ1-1	CASSFFPSNTEAFF
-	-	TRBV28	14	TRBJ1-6	CASSRQAGPSALHF
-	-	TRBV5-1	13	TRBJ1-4	CASSPGGKEKLFF
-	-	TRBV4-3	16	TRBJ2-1	CASSQVFQVDYNEQFF
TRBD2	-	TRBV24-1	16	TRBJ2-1	CATSVSLAGAYNEQFF
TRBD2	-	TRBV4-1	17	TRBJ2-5	CASSQDRTSASQETQYF
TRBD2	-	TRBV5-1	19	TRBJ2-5	CASSLGPTSGSTPQETQYF
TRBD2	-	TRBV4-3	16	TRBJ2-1	CASSPGLAGAYNEQFF
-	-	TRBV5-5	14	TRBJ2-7	CASSLGFTGEEQYF
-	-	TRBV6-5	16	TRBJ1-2	CASSYSGGAHNYGYTF
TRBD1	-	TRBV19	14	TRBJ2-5	CASSITGVQETQYF
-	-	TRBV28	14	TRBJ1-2	CASSLTGGVDGYTF